The 21 T cell receptor beta chains below were found in one sample sequenced in a study of blood T cells in healthy people across ages. Alongside a J-beta primer mix, a sample-barcoded 5' primer served in a second PCR lasting roughly 6 to 11 cycles. TCRdb ran MiXCR on the 5' RACE reads and lists one entry per CDR3 protein. Found here are just over 800,000 distinct CDR3 sequences, approximately 65% of them singletons; the top ten hold about 30%. The sequencing input was blood. These receptors were taken from a man aged 30 to 39 in good health.

Only a few counts were recorded for this clonotype. This chain uses TRBV25-1 with TRBJ1-6; D is ambiguous. Trimming took off 3 bases at V and 6 bases at J, with 9 bases between the two ends. CDR3 length equals 14 residues. Germline V gene lookup returns CDR1 MGHDK and CDR2 SYGVNS. The CDR3 reads CASSDWTGNSPLHF. DNA of the CDR3: TGTGCCAGCAGTGATTGGACGGGTAATTCACCCCTCCACTTT.

A note on this clonotype: At one of its ends the junction is not consistent with the germline gene, which may arise from a read error. The CDR3 loop reads CSARTREWGVEAFF. CDR3 nucleotide sequence: TGCAGCGCTAGGACCCGGGAATGGGGAGTTGAAGCTTTCTTT. The chain uses TRBV20-1 and TRBJ1-1; D call uncertain. This CDR3 comprises 14 residues. The germline gives CDR1 DFQATT, CDR2 SNEGSKA (reference sequence).

The chain carries TRBV10-3 and TRBJ2-1; possibly TRBD2 for D (5 bases). Germline values: CDR1 ENHRY, CDR2 SYGVKD. V lost 8 bases and J lost 2, with 10 bases in between. The CDR3 has 13 amino acids. This CDR3 is CAIWGDAYNEQFF. CDR3 in DNA: TGTGCCATCTGGGGAGACGCCTACAATGAGCAGTTCTTC.

The chain employs TRBV7-2 and TRBJ1-6; tentatively, D is TRBD1 (6 bases). The germline V gene has CDR1 SGHTA and CDR2 FQGNSA. This CDR3 region has 15 residues. Trimming cost V 1 base and J 7 bases, with 11 bases left between them. CDR3 amino acids: CASSLEGGLNSPLHF. The CDR3 DNA reads as TGTGCCAGCAGCTTAGAGGGGGGGCTAAATTCACCCCTCCACTTT.

This chain connects TRBV7-8 to TRBJ1-2, with 7 bases lining up with TRBD1. The length of the CDR3 is 15 residues. CDR1 is SGHVS, CDR2 FQNEAQ, per germline. After removal of 4 bases from V and 4 bases from J, the junction contained 9 bases not matched to a gene. The CDR3 is CASSSRTGSIYGYTF. In nucleotides, the CDR3 is TGTGCCAGCAGCTCCCGGACAGGATCCATCTATGGCTACACCTTC. Complete variable domain (other parts from reference TRBV7-8 and TRBJ1-2): GAGVSQSPRYKVAKRGQDVALRCDPISGHVSLFWYQQALGQGPEFLTYFQNEAQLDKSGLPSDRFFAERPEGSVSTLKIQRTQQEDSAVYLCASSSRTGSIYGYTFGSGTRLTVV.

V usage is TRBV29-1 and J usage is TRBJ2-3; 7 nucleotides agree with TRBD2. V was pared by 3 bases and J by 1 base, with 10 bases of the junction left unmatched. The CDR3 totals 16 residues. Germline-derived CDR1 and CDR2 are SQVTM and ANQGSEA. The CDR3 DNA follows: TGCAGCGTTGACTCCCCCCTAGCGGAGGGCACAGATACGCAGTATTTT. It codes for CSVDSPLAEGTDTQYF.

V usage is TRBV5-7 and J usage is TRBJ2-4, with 10 bases fitting TRBD1. TRBV5-7 is designated an ORF whose function remains uncertain. The CDR3 covers 14 residues. With 10 bases clipped from V and 2 bases from J, the junction kept 6 bases outside the gene matches. CDR3 bases: TGTGCCGTAAGGACAGGGGGGACCAAAAACATTCAGTACTTC. Translated: CAVRTGGTKNIQYF.

The V gene is TRBV7-2, the J gene TRBJ2-1, with unresolved D. The CDR3 is 14 amino acids. Trimming cost V 5 bases and J 4 bases, with 12 bases left between them. Per the germline V gene, CDR1 is SGHTA and CDR2 is FQGNSA. The CDR3 DNA reads as TGTGCCAGCAGCCAAGGAATGGGGTACAATGAGCAGTTCTTC. This translates into CASSQGMGYNEQFF.

The chain combines TRBV5-1 with TRBJ2-7; possible D gene TRBD2, 6 bases. V was trimmed by 4 bases and J by 6 bases, leaving 14 bases between them. Looked up from germline, CDR1 is SGHRS and CDR2 is YFSETQ. This CDR3 has 13 amino acids. Written as DNA, the CDR3 is TGCGCCAGCAGCCTCGCTTTGGGAGGCGAGCAGTACTTC. Its translation is CASSLALGGEQYF.

V is TRBV12-3 or TRBV12-4 and J is TRBJ1-2; a possible D gene is TRBD1 (5 bases). V shed 3 bases and J shed 1 base, with 6 bases lying between them. CDR3 length: 13 residues. The DNA for the CDR3 is TGTGCCAGCAGTTTGACAGATAACTATGGCTACACCTTC. Translation: CASSLTDNYGYTF.

This clonotype is a singleton in its sample. V usage is TRBV4-3 and J usage is TRBJ2-1, with 10 bases identical to TRBD1. Losses at the gene ends were 0 bases for V and 13 bases for J; bases not matched to a gene: 15. CDR3 length equals 17 residues. Germline V lookup: CDR1 LGHNA, CDR2 YSLEER. DNA of the CDR3: TGCGCCAGCAGCCAAGATTCGTACGGGACAGGGGAAGAGACCCAGTTCTTC. Its translation: CASSQDSYGTGEETQFF.

This rearrangement joins TRBV7-9 to TRBJ2-7; 7 nucleotides agree with TRBD2. The CDR3 extends over 13 amino acids. V was clipped by 1 base and J by 11 bases; unmatched bases: 8. Germline CDR1 is SEHNR and CDR2 is FQNEAQ (reference sequence). The CDR3 region has the DNA TGTGCCAGCAGCTTAGGTGGCAGGCGGGGGAAGTACTTC. Residues: CASSLGGRRGKYF.

The chain employs TRBV6-5 and TRBJ2-7; tentative D call: TRBD1 (6 bases). V dropped 2 bases and J dropped 4 bases, with 24 bases sitting between them. The germline V gene encodes CDR1 MNHEY and CDR2 SVGAGI. The length of the CDR3 is 18 residues. CDR3 protein: CASSYNDQTGLGVYEQYF. The CDR3 DNA reads as TGTGCCAGCAGTTACAACGACCAGACAGGCTTAGGGGTTTACGAGCAGTACTTC.

V and J are TRBV2 and TRBJ1-6; D not certain. Trimming left V 6 bases short and J 3 bases short, with 9 bases between. The CDR3 sequence is 14 residues long. In germline, CDR1 is SNHLY, CDR2 FYNNEI. Written as DNA, the CDR3 is TGTGCCAGCAGCCCCTTAGACTATAATTCACCCCTCCACTTT. It codes for CASSPLDYNSPLHF.

J is TRBJ2-1 and V is TRBV6-5; tentative D call: TRBD2 (6 bases). This CDR3 spans 16 amino acids. Germline V gene lookup returns CDR1 MNHEY and CDR2 SVGAGI. The germline V and J ends were trimmed by 5 bases and 0 bases, with 14 bases remaining between them. The CDR3 loop is CASSPAGSGSYNEQFF. CDR3 nucleotide sequence: TGTGCCAGCAGTCCTGCGGGGTCTGGCTCCTACAATGAGCAGTTCTTC.

The chain combines TRBV3-1 with TRBJ1-2; no firm D call. The germline CDR1 and CDR2 sequences are LGHDT and YNNKEL (reference sequence). CDR3 length equals 12 residues. Between the trimmed V and J ends, which lost 0 bases and 7 bases, there was a span of 6 bases. CDR3 amino acids: CASSQDGFGYTF. CDR3 bases: TGTGCCAGCAGCCAAGATGGATTTGGCTACACCTTC. The whole variable domain, filled in from reference TRBV3-1 and TRBJ1-2, reads DTAVSQTPKYLVTQMGNDKSIKCEQNLGHDTMYWYKQDSKKFLKIMFSYNNKELIINETVPNRFSPKSPDKAHLNLHINSLELGDSAVYFCASSQDGFGYTFGSGTRLTVV.

The chain couples TRBV13 to TRBJ1-6; D call uncertain. Germline CDR1 reads PRHDT; CDR2 reads FYEKMQ (reference sequence). The ends were cut back, 3 bases at V and 7 bases at J, with 10 bases in the middle. The CDR3 spans 14 residues. CDR3: CASSFRERNSPLHF. The DNA of the CDR3 is TGTGCCAGCAGCTTCAGAGAAAGGAATTCACCCCTCCACTTT.

This clonotype was recorded a few times. This chain joins TRBV7-2 and TRBJ2-7, with TRBD2 matching over 15 bases. Germline loops: CDR1 SGHTA, CDR2 FQGNSA. V lost 5 bases to trimming and J lost 10 bases; unmatched junction nucleotides: 9. The CDR3 covers 15 residues. The CDR3 DNA follows: TGTGCCAGCAGCCCCGGACTAGCGGGGGGGGGAATTCAGTACTTC. It is translated as CASSPGLAGGGIQYF.

This clonotype has only a few counts. The V gene is TRBV4-2, the J gene TRBJ1-2; 7 bases agree with TRBD1. This CDR3 is built from 13 residues. J gave up 8 bases and V 0 bases, and 3 bases lay outside the gene matches. Germline CDR1 LGHNA, CDR2 YNFKEQ. CDR3 sequence (DNA): TGTGCCAGCAGCCAAGATCAGGGGGTAGGCTACACCTTC. Translating it yields CASSQDQGVGYTF.

The chain has TRBV10-3 and TRBJ2-1; 7 positions match TRBD2. The J call is uncertain, as TRBJ2-7 better fits the DNA end. The CDR3 totals 15 residues. Germline V gene sequence: CDR1 ENHRY, CDR2 SYGVKD. Written as DNA, the CDR3 is TGTGCCATCAGCCCACCTGGGACGGGACTAAACGAGCAGTACTTC. It yields the protein CAISPPGTGLNEQYF.

The V gene is TRBV5-1, the J gene TRBJ2-7; D not resolved. The ends were cut back, 7 bases at V and 4 bases at J, with 15 bases in the middle. This CDR3 is 13 amino acids long. CDR1 is SGHRS, CDR2 YFSETQ, per germline. The CDR3 sequence is CASGPSSTYEQYF. The DNA for the CDR3 is TGCGCCAGCGGGCCCAGCAGTACATACGAGCAGTACTTC.